This paragraph covers one T cell receptor beta chain sequence. Sequencing was performed with immunoSEQ multiplex PCR; in TCRdb, only in-frame clones are kept and a portion is missing. The sample has 75,000 to 100,000 clones, just over 90% seen once. This specimen comes from a study of T cell changes during pregnancy in multiple sclerosis. The CDR3 contains 16 residues. V shed 2 bases and J shed 5 bases, with 16 bases lying between them. Germline V gene sequence: CDR1 SGHDN, CDR2 FVKESK. This TCR came from a female donor in good health, enrolled as a control in a pregnancy study. This chain joins TRBV14 and TRBJ2-1; D call uncertain. The specimen comprised peripheral blood, sampled in the second trimester of pregnancy. CDR3 sequence reads: CASSQPGLHENNEQFF. In DNA form, the CDR3 reads TGTGCCAGCAGCCAACCGGGTCTACACGAGAACAATGAGCAGTTCTTC.